This entry lists 26 T cell receptor beta chains sequenced from one sample in a study of post-analysis software for immune sequencing data. The study's findings and limits: Roughly five TRBV segments were more frequent in patients than controls; TRBV5-6, TRBV5-1 and TRBV20-1 belonged to this group.

These TCRs are of unknown antigen specificity. Unique molecular identifiers had been added to the TCR beta cDNA libraries. Using its own MiXCR run on the PCR reads, TCRdb lists one record per CDR3 protein. The sample contains fewer than 700,000 distinct CDR3 sequences, around 47% of which appear only once. The sequencing input was blood. These receptors were collected from a girl between 10 and 17 years old with multiple sclerosis.

The rearrangement links TRBV4-1 to TRBJ1-1; D ambiguous. Trimming pared 0 bases from V and 1 base from J, leaving 18 bases between. This CDR3 has 18 residues. CDR1 and CDR2 (germline): MGHRA, YSYEKL. The CDR3, as DNA: TGCGCCAGCAGCCAAGACAGTAAATGGGTAGCAGGGAACACTGAAGCTTTCTTT. Translation: CASSQDSKWVAGNTEAFF.

V and J are TRBV3-1 and TRBJ2-7, with 8 bases matching TRBD2. CDR1 is LGHDT, CDR2 YNNKEL, per germline (reference sequence). Trimming removed 1 base from V and 2 bases from J; junction bases left unmatched: 4. This CDR3 has 15 amino acids. CDR3 in amino acids: CASSQGGGGTYEQYF. The DNA for the CDR3 is TGTGCCAGCAGCCAAGGCGGCGGGGGGACCTACGAGCAGTACTTC.

In this sample, this clonotype turned up a few times. This chain connects TRBV5-1 to TRBJ2-3; TRBD2 matches 16 bases. Germline V lookup: CDR1 SGHRS, CDR2 YFSETQ. Trimming at V came to 4 bases and at J to 4 bases, leaving 9 bases not matched to a gene. The CDR3 length is 18 residues. CDR3 DNA: TGCGCCAGCAGCCGCGGGACTAGCGGGAGGGTACGCCCAGATACGCAGTATTTT. It codes for CASSRGTSGRVRPDTQYF.

The chain has TRBV29-1 and TRBJ2-5; D is uncertain. Germline loops: CDR1 SQVTM, CDR2 ANQGSEA. V was clipped by 4 bases and J by 2 bases, with 8 bases between them. The CDR3 is made up of 12 amino acids. The DNA of the CDR3 is TGCAGCGTTGTGTCGGCGCAAGAGACCCAGTACTTC. It translates to CSVVSAQETQYF.

The V and J genes are TRBV4-1 and TRBJ2-1, with TRBD2 matching over 13 bases. CDR3 length: 16 amino acids. V dropped 6 bases and J dropped 4; count of bases not matched to a gene: 6. Per germline, CDR1 MGHRA and CDR2 YSYEKL. CDR3 in DNA: TGCGCCAGCAGGGGGACTAGCGGGGAGTCTTACAATGAGCAGTTCTTC. This translates into CASRGTSGESYNEQFF.

The V and J genes are TRBV5-5 and TRBJ2-5, with 10 bases fitting TRBD2. The CDR3 has 16 residues. The V gene's germline CDR1 is SGHKS and CDR2 YYEKEE (reference sequence). Trimming at V came to 1 base and at J to 5 bases, leaving 8 bases not matched to a gene. This CDR3 reads CASSLYSGGAWETQYF. For the CDR3, the DNA is TGTGCCAGCAGCTTGTACAGCGGGGGGGCTTGGGAGACCCAGTACTTC.

A remark on this clonotype: Compared with germline, one end of the junction differs, possibly owing to a read error. CDR3 bases: TGTGCCGGCAGCCCCAATTGGGTAGCAACAGGGGAGACCCAAGAGACCCAGTACTTC. It encodes CAGSPNWVATGETQETQYF. This chain links TRBV5-5 with TRBJ2-5; 7 positions match TRBD1. Germline-derived CDR1 and CDR2 are SGHKS and YYEKEE (reference sequence). CDR3 length equals 19 residues.

The chain links TRBV2 to TRBJ2-1, with D unresolved. The V end lost 5 bases, the J end lost 5 bases, and 10 bases lay between the germline ends. The CDR3 spans 13 residues. Per germline, CDR1 SNHLY and CDR2 FYNNEI. The CDR3 DNA sequence: TGTGCCAGCAGTTTTGACCCAAACAATGAGCAGTTCTTC. Translation gives CASSFDPNNEQFF.

This chain links TRBV24-1 with TRBJ2-4; D is ambiguous. The CDR3 is 11 amino acids. Trimming stripped 5 bases from V and 6 bases from J, with 4 bases between. From germline, CDR1 is KGHDR and CDR2 SFDVKD. The CDR3 DNA follows: TGTGCCACCAGTGCCGGAAACATTCAGTACTTC. Protein: CATSAGNIQYF.

The chain carries TRBV7-2 and TRBJ1-2, with TRBD1 as a possible D gene (5 bases). Germline values: CDR1 SGHTA, CDR2 FQGNSA. The CDR3 is 14 amino acids. V dropped 1 base and J dropped 3 bases, with 9 bases sitting between them. CDR3 sequence: CASSLDSGYYGYTF. The CDR3 DNA is TGTGCCAGCAGCTTAGATTCAGGGTACTATGGCTACACCTTC.

Concerning this clonotype: The junction shows a germline mismatch at one end, possibly a read error. This chain uses TRBV20-1 with TRBJ2-7; TRBD1 agrees at 9 bases. This CDR3 is 16 amino acids long. Germline CDR1 and CDR2: DFQATT and SNEGSKA (reference sequence). The CDR3 sequence: CSARASDNRGLYGQYF. CDR3 in DNA: TGCAGTGCTAGGGCCTCCGACAACAGGGGGCTTTACGGGCAGTACTTC.

This clonotype appeared a single time. The CDR3 is CASSDGSAGPYEQYF. CDR3 sequence (DNA): TGTGCCAGCAGCGATGGGTCTGCGGGCCCCTACGAGCAGTACTTC. J is TRBJ2-7 and V is TRBV2; a weak D match, TRBD2 (5 bases). Germline assignment: CDR1 SNHLY and CDR2 FYNNEI. The CDR3 runs 15 residues. V was clipped by 6 bases and J by 2 bases, with 17 bases between them.

This clonotype was detected only a few times. J is TRBJ2-1 and V is TRBV9; D remains unclear. CDR3 length equals 13 residues. CDR1 is SGDLS, CDR2 YYNGEE, per germline. V lost 0 bases to trimming and J lost 8 bases, with 9 bases between them. The CDR3 reads CASSVARSDEQFF. The CDR3 region has the DNA TGTGCCAGCAGCGTAGCGCGCTCAGATGAGCAGTTCTTC.

There are a few counts of this clonotype. The V gene is TRBV4-1, the J gene TRBJ1-2; D not certain. The CDR3 covers 13 residues. V lost 4 bases, J lost 8 bases, and 14 bases lay in between. Germline CDR1 and CDR2: MGHRA and YSYEKL. CDR3 nucleotides: TGCGCCAGCAGCCCCCGGGAGCGGCGGGGCTACACCTTC. Translation: CASSPRERRGYTF.

For the CDR3, the DNA is TGTGCCAGCAGTTTAAGGGTTAACTATGGCTACACCTTC. Its protein product is CASSLRVNYGYTF. The rearrangement joins TRBV12-3 or TRBV12-4 to TRBJ1-2; D is undetermined. The V and J ends lost 2 bases and 1 base respectively, with 5 bases between them. The CDR3 is 13 amino acids.

This chain links TRBV24-1 with TRBJ2-1; 9 bases align to TRBD1. Germline CDR1 and CDR2: KGHDR and SFDVKD. V dropped 2 bases and J dropped 7; count of bases not matched to a gene: 8. The CDR3 loop spans 16 amino acids. CDR3 region: CATSDSTDRGGNEQFF. As DNA, the CDR3 is TGTGCCACCAGTGATTCAACCGACAGGGGGGGGAATGAGCAGTTCTTC.

This chain uses TRBV6-2 or TRBV6-3 with TRBJ2-1, with 10 positions matching TRBD2. Germline values: CDR1 MNHEY, CDR2 SVGEGT. The CDR3 is 14 amino acids. V lost 7 bases to trimming and J lost 3 bases; unmatched junction nucleotides: 3. CDR3 DNA sequence: TGTGCCAGCACTAGCGGGAGTGGCTACAATGAGCAGTTCTTC. Its protein is CASTSGSGYNEQFF.

The gene calls are TRBV7-9 and TRBJ2-5; 15 bases align to TRBD2. The J call may be in error: the DNA end matches TRBJ2-7 better. In germline, CDR1 is SEHNR, CDR2 FQNEAQ (reference sequence). The CDR3 spans 17 residues. CDR3 in DNA: TGTGCCAGCAGCTTGGAAGGGACTAGCGGGAGGAACCACGAGCAGTACTTC. Translation: CASSLEGTSGRNHEQYF.

The rearrangement uses TRBV30 and TRBJ2-3, with 12 bases that match TRBD2. Per germline, CDR1 GTSNPN and CDR2 SVGIG (reference sequence). V lost 0 bases, J lost 5 bases, and 18 bases stayed unmatched. CDR3 length equals 20 residues. CDR3 in DNA: TGTGCCTGGAGTGTACTCGGACCGTCACTAGCGGGAGGACCCGGAGATACGCAGTATTTT. Translated: CAWSVLGPSLAGGPGDTQYF. The complete variable domain, with remaining parts taken from reference TRBV30 and TRBJ2-3, reads SQTIHQWPATLVQPVGSPLSLECTVEGTSNPNLYWYRQAAGRGLQLLFYSVGIGQISSEVPQNLSASRPQDRQFILSSKKLLLSDSGFYLCAWSVLGPSLAGGPGDTQYFGPGTRLTVL.

The chain carries TRBV9 and TRBJ1-6; 7 positions agree with TRBD1. V shed 4 bases, J shed 9 bases, and the junction held 7 bases outside the gene matches. The CDR3 runs to 14 residues. Germline loops: CDR1 SGDLS, CDR2 YYNGEE. The CDR3, as DNA: TGTGCCAGCAGCCTGACAGGGATCGGTTCACCCCTCCACTTT. Protein: CASSLTGIGSPLHF.

To note about this clonotype: One end of the junction fails to match germline, which may point to a read error. The chain recombines TRBV7-9 with TRBJ2-1; D remains ambiguous. The CDR3 contains 12 residues. CDR1 SEHNR and CDR2 FQNEAQ come from the germline V gene (reference sequence). The CDR3 sequence: CANSLSVAGLFF. DNA for the CDR3: TGTGCCAACAGCTTAAGCGTAGCTGGGCTGTTCTTC.

This clonotype was found a few times. The rearrangement uses TRBV5-5 and TRBJ2-1; 7 bases are a match to TRBD2. The CDR3 runs to 15 residues. V shed 0 bases and J 3 bases; nucleotides not matched to a gene: 3. Per germline, CDR1 SGHKS and CDR2 YYEKEE (reference sequence). The CDR3, as DNA: TGTGCCAGCAGCTTGGAAGCGGGATTCTACAATGAGCAGTTCTTC. Protein product: CASSLEAGFYNEQFF.

J is TRBJ2-5 and V is TRBV12-3 or TRBV12-4, with 7 bases that match TRBD2. The junction had 1 base not matched to a gene; V was cut back by 0 bases and J by 0 bases. The CDR3 is 15 amino acids. CDR3: CASSLAGGNQETQYF. CDR3 nucleotide sequence: TGTGCCAGCAGTTTAGCGGGGGGGAACCAAGAGACCCAGTACTTC.

The chain employs TRBV27 and TRBJ2-7; D possibly corresponds to TRBD2 (6 bases). This CDR3 has 17 amino acids. Per the germline V gene, CDR1 is MNHEY and CDR2 is SMNVEV (reference sequence). Trimming stripped 8 bases from V and 0 bases from J, with 23 bases between. CDR3 region: CASAFEAWDSDSYEQYF. The CDR3, as DNA: TGTGCCAGCGCTTTCGAAGCGTGGGACTCCGACTCCTACGAGCAGTACTTC.

The chain joins TRBV29-1 to TRBJ2-3, with TRBD2 matching over 8 bases. V trimming: 2 bases; J trimming: 1 base; junction bases outside the gene matches: 8. The CDR3 has 16 amino acids. Germline V gene data show CDR1 as SQVTM and CDR2 as ANQGSEA. In nucleotides, the CDR3 is TGCAGCGTTGAAATTCTAGCGGGTGGGGGCACAGATACGCAGTATTTT. Translation: CSVEILAGGGTDTQYF.

This clonotype occurred a few times. The J gene is TRBJ2-3, the V gene TRBV5-1; 13 nucleotides align to TRBD2. Losses at the gene ends were 4 bases for V and 2 bases for J; bases not matched to a gene: 4. The CDR3 is 16 residues long. CDR1 SGHRS and CDR2 YFSETQ come from the germline V gene. The chain's CDR3 is CASSIGLAGVTDTQYF. The CDR3 nucleotides are TGCGCCAGCAGCATTGGACTAGCGGGGGTCACAGATACGCAGTATTTT. Drawing the rest from reference TRBV5-1 and TRBJ2-3, the complete variable domain is KAGVTQTPRYLIKTRGQQVTLSCSPISGHRSVSWYQQTPGQGLQFLFEYFSETQRNKGNFPGRFSGRQFSNSRSEMNVSTLELGDSALYLCASSIGLAGVTDTQYFGPGTRLTVL.